This TCR beta chain was sequenced in a study of T cell repertoires in cytomegalovirus infection. Study summary: Selected CMV epitopes included recently identified HLA-C-restricted ones as well as well-studied HLA-B-restricted ones. Evidence of both CMV infection and a matching HLA type came from public TCR beta signatures. Study outcomes and limitations: Ex vivo, HLA-C-restricted CMV-specific TCR beta clonotypes prevailed over the rest of the response.

With respect to this clonotype: The target antigen is unknown.

TCRdb re-derived calls from the reads in MiXCR, one entry per CDR3 protein. Altogether about 770,000 distinct CDR3 sequences are present, 25% to 35% being singletons, with the ten largest covering about 12%. V shed 11 bases and J shed 1 base, with 14 bases lying between them. The germline V gene encodes CDR1 MNHNS and CDR2 SASEGT. This CDR3 is 13 amino acids long. The chain couples TRBV6-1 to TRBJ1-1; D is unresolved. The specimen comprised cultured CD8+ T cells from PBMCs, sampled from culture after CMV antigen stimulation. The TCR sequence derives from a human donor in good health (CMV status not recorded). Some clones in this sample may be carry-over from other donors' samples. The CDR3 nucleotides are TGTGCCGGATCTCGAGGCCGGAACACTGAAGCTTTCTTT. Translation gives CAGSRGRNTEAFF.